This entry concerns a single T cell receptor (beta chain). Its antigen is not yet known. Base qualities were left out, and no much larger clone turns up one base away. The sample originates from a study of blood T cell repertoires in COVID-19 (dated by TCRdb to the early 2020s). About the investigation overall: Collaborator samples came from the United States, Italy and Spain and covered acute and convalescent phases of COVID-19. The material from the prospective study consisted of cDNA or gDNA derived from T cells, B-cell-depleted T cells, or PBMCs. The dataset comprised deeply sampled blood TCRbeta repertoires from subjects exposed to, actively infected with, or recovered from COVID-19. A freely available public database, intended as a resource for researchers studying the immune response to SARS-CoV-2, is where the repertoires were released. Samples were obtained from the ongoing ImmuneRACE study (first 160 participants) and from over a thousand subjects provided by 6 global collaborators. The sample metadata nearly always contained a de-identified subject ID, COVID-19 status, age in years and sex. Where HLA class I and class II types were available, the types were taken from metadata supplied by the sample provider, not from assay-based typing. The paper's findings and limits, for the study overall: Clinical and demographic metadata were provided uncurated, with the amount varying by source and participant.

From its cysteine to its phenylalanine, the CDR3 spans 14 amino acids. Only the CDR3 DNA is retained, 42 bases long and in frame from the first base. Ends trimmed: V by 7 bases, J by 2 bases; bases unmatched to a gene: 5. CDR1 and CDR2, looked up from the germline V gene, are SGHRS and YFSETQ. The immunoSEQ Assay, a bias-controlled multiplex PCR, was used to amplify TCRbeta CDR3 regions from genomic DNA. On the study's bioinformatics: The number of nucleated cells in each sample was estimated by amplification of reference gene primers within the assay. Sequence reads were collapsed and filtered to measure the absolute abundance of every unique TCRbeta CDR3 rearrangement. Productive Simpson clonality was computed per sample as the square root of Simpson's diversity index over productive rearrangements. As stored in TCRdb, this immuneACCESS dataset retains in-frame rearrangements with V and J assigned. A fraction of the clones does not appear; measured against another copy, unresolved V genes explain less than half of the discrepancy, and the remainder lacks a known reason. That table supplies the V and J calls and clone size; D and trimming were determined from the DNA. Here the sample has approximately 280,000 clones; 80% to 90% occur a single time. The ten largest clonotypes hold approximately 4.6% of the sample.

Collaborating institutions collected whole blood in K2EDTA tubes following their own protocols. Collaborator samples were shipped for TCRbeta analysis as frozen whole blood, isolated PBMCs, or DNA extracted from either sample type. This sequence originates from a man aged 35 to 55 with acute or convalescent COVID-19. This receptor chain uses TRBV5-1 and TRBJ2-3; 9 of the junction bases match TRBD2. Sequencing input: peripheral blood. The CDR3 protein is CASWAGGDTDTQYF. The nucleotide sequence is given as TGCGCCAGCTGGGCGGGGGGGGACACAGATACGCAGTATTTT.